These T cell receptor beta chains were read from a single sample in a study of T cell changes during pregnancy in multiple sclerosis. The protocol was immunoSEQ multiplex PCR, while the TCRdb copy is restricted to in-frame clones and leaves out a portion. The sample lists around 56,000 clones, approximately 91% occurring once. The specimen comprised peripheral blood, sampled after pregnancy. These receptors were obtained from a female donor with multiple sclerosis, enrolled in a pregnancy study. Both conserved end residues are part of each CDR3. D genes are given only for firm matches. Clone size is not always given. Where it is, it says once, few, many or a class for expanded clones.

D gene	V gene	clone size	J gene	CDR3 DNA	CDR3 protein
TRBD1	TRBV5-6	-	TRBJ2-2	TGTGCCAGCAGCCTGCTTGGGACAGGGGTCACCGGGGAGCTGTTTTTT	CASSLLGTGVTGELFF
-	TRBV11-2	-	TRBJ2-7	TGTGCCAGCAGCTTAGCCACTAGTAGCGAGCAGTACTTC	CASSLATSSEQYF
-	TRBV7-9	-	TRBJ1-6	TGTGCCAGCAGCTCCTTGGGGGACATTTGGAGTTCACCCCTCCACTTT	CASSSLGDIWSSPLHF
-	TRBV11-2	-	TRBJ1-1	TGTGCCAGCAGCTTAGATCCGAGCGGGGGGCGCGGGACTGAAGCTTTCTTT	CASSLDPSGGRGTEAFF
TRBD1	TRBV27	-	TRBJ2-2	TGTGCCAGCAGTTTAGGACAGGGGAACACCGGGGAGCTGTTTTTT	CASSLGQGNTGELFF
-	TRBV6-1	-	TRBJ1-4	TGTGCCAGCAGTGGAAGCAGGGCCGCGGAAAAACTGTTTTTT	CASSGSRAAEKLFF
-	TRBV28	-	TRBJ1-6	TGTGCCAGCACCTCGGGAGGAAGCTCCTATAATTCACCCCTCCACTTT	CASTSGGSSYNSPLHF
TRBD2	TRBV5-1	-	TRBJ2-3	TGCGCCAGCACCCGGGGGGGCTTCACAGATACGCAGTATTTT	CASTRGGFTDTQYF
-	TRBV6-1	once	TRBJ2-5	TGTGCCAGCAGTGCGTACAGGGCGCCGTGGGAGACCCAGTACTTC	CASSAYRAPWETQYF
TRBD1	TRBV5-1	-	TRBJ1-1	TGCGCCAGCAGCCCACGGACAGGCGGTGGGACTGAAGCTTTCTTT	CASSPRTGGGTEAFF
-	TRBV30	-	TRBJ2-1	TGTGCCTGGAGTGGCCCGGCAGGGGAATTCACCTACAATGAGCAGTTCTTC	CAWSGPAGEFTYNEQFF
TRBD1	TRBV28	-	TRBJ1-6	TGTGCCAGCAGCCTCTATGGTTTGAACAGGGGGCGGGGAGAATCACCCCTCCACTTT	CASSLYGLNRGRGESPLHF
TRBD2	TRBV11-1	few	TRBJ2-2	TGTGCCAGCAGCTTAGTGGTGTACGGGGGGGCCGGGGAGCTGTTTTTT	CASSLVVYGGAGELFF
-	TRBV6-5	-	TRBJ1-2	TGTGCCAGCAGTCCTTCAGTCTCCCACTATGGCTACACCTTC	CASSPSVSHYGYTF
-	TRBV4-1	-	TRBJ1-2	TGCGCCAGCAGCCAACCAGGGCGAGCGGGTGGCTACACCTTC	CASSQPGRAGGYTF
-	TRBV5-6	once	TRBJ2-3	TGTGCCAGCCTCACTAGCTATAGCACAGATACGCAGTATTTT	CASLTSYSTDTQYF
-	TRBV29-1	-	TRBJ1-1	TGCAGCGTTGTGGACACCACTGAAGCTTTCTTT	CSVVDTTEAFF
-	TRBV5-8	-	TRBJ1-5	TGTGCCAGCAGCCTAAATACCCCGAGTGAGGACAGCCAGTATCAGCCCCAGCATTTT	CASSLNTPSEDSQYQPQHF
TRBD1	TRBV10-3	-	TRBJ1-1	TGTGCCATCACCCCAGACAGGGGCACTGAAGCTTTCTTT	CAITPDRGTEAFF
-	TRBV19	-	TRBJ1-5	TGTGCCAGTAGGACAGACAGGTATCAGCCCCAGCATTTT	CASRTDRYQPQHF
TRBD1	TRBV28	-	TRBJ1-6	TGTGCCAGCAGCCCTGACAGGGGAGGATGGTCACCCCTCCACTTT	CASSPDRGGWSPLHF
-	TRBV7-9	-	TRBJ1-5	TGTGCCAGCAGCTTAATTGAGGGCCAGCCCCAGCATTTT	CASSLIEGQPQHF
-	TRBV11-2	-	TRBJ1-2	TGTGCCAGCAGCTTAGAGGGAGGGGCCGGGTATGGCTACACCTTC	CASSLEGGAGYGYTF
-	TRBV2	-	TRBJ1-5	TGTGCCAGCAGCTCCCGGGACATGAGGGGTTATAGCAATCAGCCCCAGCATTTT	CASSSRDMRGYSNQPQHF
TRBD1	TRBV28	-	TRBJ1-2	TGTGCCAGCAGTTTTCAGGGGGCTCTATCTGGCTACACCTTC	CASSFQGALSGYTF
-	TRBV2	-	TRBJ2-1	TGTGCCAGCAGTGAAATTACGGCTTTGCGGACAGAGGACAATGAGCAGTTCTTC	CASSEITALRTEDNEQFF
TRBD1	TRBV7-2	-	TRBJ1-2	TGTGCCAGCAGCCAGGGGGCCTATGGCTACACCTTC	CASSQGAYGYTF
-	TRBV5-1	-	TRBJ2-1	TGCGCCAGCAGCTTGTTTCAATCAGGGGTTATTGCGGATGAGCAGTTCTTC	CASSLFQSGVIADEQFF